The clone carrying this T cell receptor (beta chain) has at least ten counts. The data were taken from a study of blood T cells in healthy people across ages. The CDR3 loop spans 14 amino acids. Germline V gene data show CDR1 as SGHRS and CDR2 as YFSETQ. Trimming removed 0 bases at V and 6 bases at J, with 12 bases between. PCR was performed a second time for about 7 to 12 cycles using a sample-barcoded 5' primer and a J-beta primer mix. Each of the samples gave a minimum of 2.5 million paired-end reads that contained CDR3. One entry per CDR3 protein results from TCRdb running MiXCR on the 5' RACE reads. The sample lists 850,000 to 1,100,000 distinct CDR3 sequences; around two fifths were seen once.

The sequencing sample was made of blood. The sequence was collected from a young man in good health. The chain couples TRBV5-1 to TRBJ1-2, with D perhaps matching TRBD1 (6 bases). Here the CDR3 reads CASSLASNRDGYTF. In DNA, the CDR3 is TGCGCCAGCAGCTTGGCCAGTAACAGGGATGGCTACACCTTC.